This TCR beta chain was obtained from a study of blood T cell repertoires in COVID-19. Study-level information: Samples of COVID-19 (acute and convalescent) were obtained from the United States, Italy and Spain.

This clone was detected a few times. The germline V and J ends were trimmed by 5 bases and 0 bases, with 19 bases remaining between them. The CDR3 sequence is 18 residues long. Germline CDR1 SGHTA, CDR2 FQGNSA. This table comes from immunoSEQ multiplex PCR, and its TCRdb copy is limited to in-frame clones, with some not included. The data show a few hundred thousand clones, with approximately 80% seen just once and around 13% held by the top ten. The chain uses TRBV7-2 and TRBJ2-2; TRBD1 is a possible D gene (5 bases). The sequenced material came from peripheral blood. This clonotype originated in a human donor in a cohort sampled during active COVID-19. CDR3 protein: CASSKGPNWGTNTGELFF. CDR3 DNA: TGTGCCAGCAGCAAGGGGCCTAATTGGGGAACGAACACCGGGGAGCTGTTTTTT.